This TCR beta chain was recovered during a study of early stage breast cancer tumors. Study context: The ER+/PR+/HER2- tumors included fewer than ten ductal and a few lobular carcinomas. General observations from the study: Most shared enriched TCRB sequences were commonly generated ones. Compared with adjacent normal breast tissue, tumors showed roughly 2.4-fold greater T cell density and higher clonality. Functional markers like CD4, CD8 and FOXP3 were missed in bulk sequencing.

Method: immunoSEQ multiplex PCR; TCRdb's copy keeps in-frame clones and lacks some. The repertoire holds about 19,000 clones, about four fifths seen once, with approximately 1.8% in the top ten. The CDR3 extends over 14 amino acids. Germline-derived CDR1 and CDR2 are LNHDA and SQIVND (reference sequence). V shed 3 bases, J shed 8 bases, and the junction held 6 bases outside the gene matches. This clone appeared once. The antigen is undetermined. Input material: blood. The receptor comes from a person in their 70s with breast cancer. The rearrangement uses TRBV19 and TRBJ2-1, with 8 bases lining up with TRBD2. In nucleotides, the CDR3 is TGTGCCAGTAGTATCGCGGGGGGATTTGATGAGCAGTTCTTC. Residues: CASSIAGGFDEQFF.